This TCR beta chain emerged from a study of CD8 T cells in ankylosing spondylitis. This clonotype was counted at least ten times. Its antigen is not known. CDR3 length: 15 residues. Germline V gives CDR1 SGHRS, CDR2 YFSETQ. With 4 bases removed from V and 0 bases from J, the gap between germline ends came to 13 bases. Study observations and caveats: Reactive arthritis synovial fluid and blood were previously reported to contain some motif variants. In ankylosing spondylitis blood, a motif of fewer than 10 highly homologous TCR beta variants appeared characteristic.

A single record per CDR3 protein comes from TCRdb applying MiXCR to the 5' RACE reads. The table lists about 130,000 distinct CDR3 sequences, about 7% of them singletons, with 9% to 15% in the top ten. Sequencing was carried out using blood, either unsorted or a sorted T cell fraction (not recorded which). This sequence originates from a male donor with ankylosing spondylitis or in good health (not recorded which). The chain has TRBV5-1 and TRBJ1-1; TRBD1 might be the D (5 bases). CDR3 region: CASSIPGPVNTEAFF. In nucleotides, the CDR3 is TGCGCCAGCAGCATTCCGGGACCGGTGAACACTGAAGCTTTCTTT.